This T cell receptor (beta chain) was captured by sequencing in a study of shared clonotypes between healthy human individuals. Looking at the study overall: Each donor contributed plates that comprised three CD4 naive, three CD4 memory, two CD8 naive and one CD8 memory.

CDR1 is MNHNY and CDR2 is SVGAGI in the germline V gene (reference sequence). The V segment lost 2 bases and the J segment 1 base; nucleotides outside the gene matches: 2. The CDR3 runs 15 residues. Using immunoSEQ multiplex PCR, the repertoire was profiled, and TCRdb retains in-frame clones only, with some absent. Of about 2.4 million clones listed, approximately 92% are singletons. The J gene is TRBJ2-3, the V gene TRBV6-6; 8 bases agree with TRBD2. This TCR derives from a man aged 18-30 years in good health. Source material: naive CD4+ T cells sorted from blood. The subset is: CD45RA+ positively selected. CDR3 in DNA: TGTGCCAGCAGTTACACGGGAGGGGGCACAGATACGCAGTATTTT. Its translation is CASSYTGGGTDTQYF.